This T cell receptor beta chain was captured in a study of blood T cell repertoires in COVID-19. Study information: There were acute and convalescent COVID-19 samples, and they came from the United States, Italy and Spain. Sources were T cells, B-cell-depleted T cells, or PBMCs; the material itself was cDNA or gDNA.

Authors' data handling: Cell counts per sample came from amplifying reference gene primers. Assay used: immunoSEQ multiplex PCR; TCRdb lists only in-frame clones, some missing. V, J and clone size are those of that table, while D and trimming were read from the DNA. The sample yields tens of thousands of clones, approximately 86% seen once. Germline CDR1 reads SGHVS; CDR2 reads FQNEAQ. The V and J ends lost 4 bases and 2 bases, in that order; junction bases with no gene match: 8. This CDR3 is built from 16 residues. The receptor was isolated from a woman of 80 years or more with acute or convalescent COVID-19. The chain recombines TRBV7-8 with TRBJ1-3; the match to TRBD1 covers 7 bases. Sequencing was carried out using peripheral blood. The CDR3 DNA sequence: TGTGCCAGCAGCTCCAACAGGGGCTACGCTGGAAACACCATATATTTT. This translates into CASSSNRGYAGNTIYF.